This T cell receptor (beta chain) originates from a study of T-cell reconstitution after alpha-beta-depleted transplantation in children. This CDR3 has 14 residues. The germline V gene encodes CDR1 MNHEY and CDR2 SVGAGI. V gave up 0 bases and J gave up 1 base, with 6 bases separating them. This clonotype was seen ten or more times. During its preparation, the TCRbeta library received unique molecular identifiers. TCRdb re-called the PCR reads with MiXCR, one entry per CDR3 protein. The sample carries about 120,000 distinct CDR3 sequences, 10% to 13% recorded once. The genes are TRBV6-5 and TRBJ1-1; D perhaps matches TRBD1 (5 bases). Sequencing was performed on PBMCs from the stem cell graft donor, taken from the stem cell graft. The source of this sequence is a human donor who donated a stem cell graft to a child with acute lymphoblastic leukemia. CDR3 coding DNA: TGTGCCAGCAGTTACTCAAGGGGGAACACTGAAGCTTTCTTT. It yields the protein CASSYSRGNTEAFF.